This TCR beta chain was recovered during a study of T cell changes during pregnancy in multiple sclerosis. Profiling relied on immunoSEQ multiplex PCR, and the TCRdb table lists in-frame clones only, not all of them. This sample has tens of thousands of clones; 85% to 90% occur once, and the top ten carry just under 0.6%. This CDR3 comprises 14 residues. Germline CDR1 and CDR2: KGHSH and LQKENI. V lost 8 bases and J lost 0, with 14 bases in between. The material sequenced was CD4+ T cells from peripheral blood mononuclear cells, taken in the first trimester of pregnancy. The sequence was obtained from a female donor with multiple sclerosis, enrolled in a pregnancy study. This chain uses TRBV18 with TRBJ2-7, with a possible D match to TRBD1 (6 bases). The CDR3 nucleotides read TGTGCCAGCCAGGGGAGCTTTAGCTCCTACGAGCAGTACTTC. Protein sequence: CASQGSFSSYEQYF. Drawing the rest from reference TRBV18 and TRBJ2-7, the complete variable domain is NAGVMQNPRHLVRRRGQEARLRCSPMKGHSHVYWYRQLPEEGLKFMVYLQKENIIDESGMPKERFSAEFPKEGPSILRIQQVVRGDSAAYFCASQGSFSSYEQYFGPGTRLTVT.